This T cell receptor (beta chain) stems from a study of radiation and T cells in renal cell carcinoma. Broader study findings: Top tumor clonotypes rose in blood 2 weeks post-radiation, then contracted.

Remarks on this clone: Its antigen is still unknown.

V shed 2 bases and J shed 5 bases, with 14 bases lying between them. This CDR3 spans 14 amino acids. The germline V gene has CDR1 SGHRS and CDR2 YFSETQ. The treatment: 15 Gy SBRT to primary tumor, nephrectomy 4 weeks later. Sequencing was performed with immunoSEQ multiplex PCR; in TCRdb, only in-frame clones are kept and a portion is missing. The repertoire includes approximately 15,000 clones, 64% of them detected once, and 25% to 30% sits in the top ten. The sample consisted of tumor tissue, taken from a patient whose treatment included radiotherapy and nephrectomy. The chain is built from TRBV5-1 and TRBJ2-7, with a weak D call TRBD1 (6 bases). The TCR originated in a woman between 70 and 85 years old with renal cell carcinoma. CDR3 loop: CASSLQGRRHEQYF. CDR3 in DNA: TGCGCCAGCAGCTTACAGGGTCGAAGACACGAGCAGTACTTC. Filled out from reference TRBV5-1 and TRBJ2-7, the complete variable domain reads KAGVTQTPRYLIKTRGQQVTLSCSPISGHRSVSWYQQTPGQGLQFLFEYFSETQRNKGNFPGRFSGRQFSNSRSEMNVSTLELGDSALYLCASSLQGRRHEQYFGPGTRLTVT.